This T cell receptor beta chain emerged from a study of T-cell memory formation after mild COVID-19. Regarding the study as a whole: Confirmation was lacking for SARS-CoV-2 specificity of second-wave clones that peaked on day 37. Largely, contracting CD4+ clones fell within CM and EM, and contracting CD8+ clones within EMRA.

This CDR3 spans 16 amino acids. Unmatched junction bases numbered 9, after V lost 7 bases and J lost 5 bases. Per germline, CDR1 SEHNR and CDR2 FQNEAQ (reference sequence). This clonotype was detected only a few times. Its antigen is still unknown. A single record per CDR3 protein comes from TCRdb applying MiXCR to the 5' RACE reads. The data contain 400,000 to 550,000 distinct CDR3 sequences, roughly 25% of them singletons. V usage is TRBV7-9 and J usage is TRBJ2-5; 14 positions match TRBD2. Sequencing was done on a sample of PBMCs or a T cell subset sorted from them (not recorded which). The sequence was collected from an adult woman who had mild COVID-19 (a few samples of this study predate the infection). Cell type and time point are not known. CDR3 region: CASKATSGGAGETQYF. The CDR3 DNA follows: TGTGCCAGCAAGGCGACTAGCGGGGGGGCCGGTGAGACCCAGTACTTC.